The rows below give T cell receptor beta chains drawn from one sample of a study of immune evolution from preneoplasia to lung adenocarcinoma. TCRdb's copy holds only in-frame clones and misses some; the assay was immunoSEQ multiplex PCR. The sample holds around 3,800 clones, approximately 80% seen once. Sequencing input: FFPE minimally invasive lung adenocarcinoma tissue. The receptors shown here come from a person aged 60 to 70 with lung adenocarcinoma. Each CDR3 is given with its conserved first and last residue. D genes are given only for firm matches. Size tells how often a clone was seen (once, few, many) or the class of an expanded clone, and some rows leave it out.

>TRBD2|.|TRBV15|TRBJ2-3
TGTGCCACCAGCGCCCTGGCTAAGGGACTAGCGGGGGATGGGGATACGCAGTATTTT
CATSALAKGLAGDGDTQYF
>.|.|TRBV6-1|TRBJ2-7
TGTGCCAGCAGTGAACAGGGGCGCGGGGTAGGGAACGAGCAGTACTTC
CASSEQGRGVGNEQYF
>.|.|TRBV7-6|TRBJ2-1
TGTGCCAGCAGCTCCAATCCACCCGGGGGAGATGAGCAGTTCTTC
CASSSNPPGGDEQFF
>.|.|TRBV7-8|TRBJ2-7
TGTGCCAGCAGCTTATTTCAGGGGCCCTCTTACGAGCAGTACTTC
CASSLFQGPSYEQYF
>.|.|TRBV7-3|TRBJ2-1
TGTGCCAGCAGTCCAACTGGGTCCCGAGGCGGTGAGCAGTTCTTC
CASSPTGSRGGEQFF
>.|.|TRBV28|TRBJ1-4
TGTGCCAGTTCCCTTTGGGGGGGTAATGAAAAACTGTTTTTT
CASSLWGGNEKLFF
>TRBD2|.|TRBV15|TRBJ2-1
TGTGCCACCGCCTCTAGCGGGAGGGCCGAGGATGAGCAGTTCTTC
CATASSGRAEDEQFF
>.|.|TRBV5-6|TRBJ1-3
TGTGCCAGCAGCGCTAGGACGACCTCTGGAAACACCATATATTTT
CASSARTTSGNTIYF
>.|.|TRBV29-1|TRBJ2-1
TGCAGCGTTGAAGTCTTCCAGGGCCATGAGCAGTTCTTC
CSVEVFQGHEQFF
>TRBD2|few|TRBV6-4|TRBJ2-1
TGTGCCAGCAGTGAACTAGCGGGAGGCTCGAATGAGCAGTTCTTC
CASSELAGGSNEQFF
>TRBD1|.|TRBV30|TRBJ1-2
TGTGCCTGGGACAGGGGAACTAACTATGGCTACACCTTC
CAWDRGTNYGYTF
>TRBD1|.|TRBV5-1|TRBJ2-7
TGCGCCAGCCGAAGGACAGGTACTTACGAGCAGTACTTC
CASRRTGTYEQYF
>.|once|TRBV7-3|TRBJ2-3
TGTGCCAGCAGCTATCAATACACAGATACGCAGTATTTT
CASSYQYTDTQYF
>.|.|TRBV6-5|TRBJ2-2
TGTGCCAGCACCACGGGAACGGGATCCGGGGAGCTGTTTTTT
CASTTGTGSGELFF
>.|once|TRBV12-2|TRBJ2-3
TGTGGCGGAGGGGCGGAAAATCCCACAGATACGCAGTATTTT
CGGGAENPTDTQYF
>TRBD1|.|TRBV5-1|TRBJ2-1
TGCGCCAGCAGCATAGGGACAGGGCTGAATGAGCAGTTCTTC
CASSIGTGLNEQFF
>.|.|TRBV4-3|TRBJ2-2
TGCGCCAGCAGCCAAGAGACAGGAGCTGGAACCGGGGAGCTGTTTTTT
CASSQETGAGTGELFF
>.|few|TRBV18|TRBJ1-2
TGTGCCAGCTCACCAGCTGAACTCGGGATCTATGGCTACACCTTC
CASSPAELGIYGYTF
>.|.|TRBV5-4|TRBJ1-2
TGTGCCAGCAGCTTCAGTTATTATAGGGAGCGCTATGGCTACACCTTC
CASSFSYYRERYGYTF
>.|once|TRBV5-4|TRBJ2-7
TGTGCCAGCAGCTTGGGTCACCCTAGGATTGATTACGAGCAGTACTTC
CASSLGHPRIDYEQYF
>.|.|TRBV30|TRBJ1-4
TGTGCCTGGAGTACCCTACAGAGGGGGGAAAAACTGTTTTTT
CAWSTLQRGEKLFF
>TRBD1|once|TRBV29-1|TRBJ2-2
TGCAGCGTTGATACCGGGACAGGGTTCGCCGGGGAGCTGTTTTTT
CSVDTGTGFAGELFF
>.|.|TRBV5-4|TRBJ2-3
TGTGCCAGCAGCTTCGTAGAAGGGACAGATACGCAGTATTTT
CASSFVEGTDTQYF
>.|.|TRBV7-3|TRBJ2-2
TGTGCCAGCAGCTCCGGTCTTCAGGGCCCGAACACCGGGGAGCTGTTTTTT
CASSSGLQGPNTGELFF
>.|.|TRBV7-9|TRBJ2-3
TGTGCCAGCAGCTTAAGGCAGGTCGTCACAGATACGCAGTATTTT
CASSLRQVVTDTQYF
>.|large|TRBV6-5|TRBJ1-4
TGTGCCAGCAGTTACACTACAGGCGACAATGAAAAACTGTTTTTT
CASSYTTGDNEKLFF
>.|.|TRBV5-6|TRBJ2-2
TGTGCCAGCAGCTTGGGGGGCACCGGGGAGCTGTTTTTT
CASSLGGTGELFF
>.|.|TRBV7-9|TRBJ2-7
TGTGCCAGCAGCTTAGGTGACAGGTACGAGCAGTACTTC
CASSLGDRYEQYF
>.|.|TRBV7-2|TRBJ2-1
TGTGCCAGCAGCCGTCTTTTCTCTAGCGCTGAGCAGTTCTTC
CASSRLFSSAEQFF
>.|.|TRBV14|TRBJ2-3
TGTGCCAGCAGCCAAGAAGGGGCGGATACGCAGTATTTT
CASSQEGADTQYF
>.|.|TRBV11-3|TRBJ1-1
TGTGCCAGCAGCTTAAGTAGGGTGGGGAACACTGAAGCTTTCTTT
CASSLSRVGNTEAFF
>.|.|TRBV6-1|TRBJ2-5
TGTGCCAGCAGTGAAGACAGTGCTCTACCGGGACTTAGACAAGAGACCCAGTACTTC
CASSEDSALPGLRQETQYF
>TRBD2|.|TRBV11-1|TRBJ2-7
TGTGCCAGCAGCTTAGCCGGTAGCAAGAAGCGGGAGGGCTACGAGCAGTACTTC
CASSLAGSKKREGYEQYF
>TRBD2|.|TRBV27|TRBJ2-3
TGTGCCAGCAGTTTACAAGGACTAGCGGGAGGTAGCACAGATACGCAGTATTTT
CASSLQGLAGGSTDTQYF
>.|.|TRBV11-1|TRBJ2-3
TGTGCCAGCAGTCGCACGGCTAGCGTTAACACAGATACGCAGTATTTT
CASSRTASVNTDTQYF
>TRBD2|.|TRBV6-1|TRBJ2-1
TGTGCCAGCAGTGGACTAGCGGGAGGCTACAATGAGCAGTTCTTC
CASSGLAGGYNEQFF
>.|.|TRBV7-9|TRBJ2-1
TGTGCCAGCAGCTTAGACATTGAGAGCCGACGACTGTTCTTC
CASSLDIESRRLFF
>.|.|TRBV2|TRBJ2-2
TGTGCCAGCCGAGGCGGTATCGCGAACACCGGGGAGCTGTTTTTT
CASRGGIANTGELFF
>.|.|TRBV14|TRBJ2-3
TGTGCCAGCAGCGACCGAAATAGTGACACAGATACGCAGTATTTT
CASSDRNSDTDTQYF
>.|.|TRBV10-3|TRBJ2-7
TGTGCCATCAGTGAGTCGGACACCGAGCAGTACTTC
CAISESDTEQYF
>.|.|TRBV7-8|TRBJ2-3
TGTGCCAGCAGCGGGGGATTCCAAAATACGCAGTATTTT
CASSGGFQNTQYF
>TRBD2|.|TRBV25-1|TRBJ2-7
TGTGCCAGCAGTGTCTTGACTAGCGGAGGGGGAGAGCAGTACTTC
CASSVLTSGGGEQYF
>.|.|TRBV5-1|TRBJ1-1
TGCGCCAGCAGCCCCGGTGGGGGGGGGAAGGACACTGAAGCTTTCTTT
CASSPGGGGKDTEAFF
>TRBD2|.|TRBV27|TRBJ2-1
TGTGCCAGCAATCCCGGGACTAGCCGCTACAATGAGCAGTTCTTC
CASNPGTSRYNEQFF
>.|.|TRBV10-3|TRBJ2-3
TGTGCCATCAGTGAGTCGTACAAGTCCAGCACAGATACGCAGTATTTT
CAISESYKSSTDTQYF
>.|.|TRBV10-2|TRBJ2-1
TGCGCCAGCAGTGACTACAGGAATGAGCAGTTCTTC
CASSDYRNEQFF
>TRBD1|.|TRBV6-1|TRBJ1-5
TGTGCCAGCACCCCGGGACAGGGCGGGCAGCCCCAGCATTTT
CASTPGQGGQPQHF
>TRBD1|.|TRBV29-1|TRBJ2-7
TGCAGCGTTGCGGGACAGGGGGCGAGAGAGCAGTACTTC
CSVAGQGAREQYF
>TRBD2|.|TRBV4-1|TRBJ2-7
TGCGCCAGCAGCCCTCGGGGGGGCCTGACTTTCTACGAGCAGTACTTC
CASSPRGGLTFYEQYF
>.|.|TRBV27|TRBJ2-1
TGTGCCAGCAGTTTATCCCCTTTCGATGGGAAGGGAGTTCCCGACAATGAGCAGTTCTTC
CASSLSPFDGKGVPDNEQFF
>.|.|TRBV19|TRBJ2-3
TGTGCCAGTAAGGGGACTTTCAGCACAGATACGCAGTATTTT
CASKGTFSTDTQYF
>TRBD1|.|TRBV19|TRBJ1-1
TGTGCCAGTAATGACAGGGGGATCACTGAAGCTTTCTTT
CASNDRGITEAFF
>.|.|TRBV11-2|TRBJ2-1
TGTGCCAGCAGCTCGGGTGTAACGGATGAGCAGTTCTTC
CASSSGVTDEQFF
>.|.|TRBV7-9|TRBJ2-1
TGTGCCAGCAGCTTTCGGGCCCAAACCGATGAGCAGCTCTTC
CASSFRAQTDEQLF